The clone carrying this T cell receptor (beta chain) was seen a handful of times. Its antigen is unknown. With constant-segment primers, 5'RACE yielded cDNA libraries of TCR alpha and TCR beta that carried sample barcodes and UMIs. TCRdb processed the 5' RACE reads anew with MiXCR; each CDR3 protein has one entry. The table lists roughly 500,000 distinct CDR3 sequences, roughly 20% of them singletons. The data derive from a study of T-cell memory formation after mild COVID-19. Study in general: The two donors had largely donor-specific TCR clusters.

General study findings and limits: CD4+ bias marked clones expanding day 15 to 37, unlike balanced contracting clones.

The CDR3 extends over 14 amino acids. V dropped 5 bases and J dropped 2; count of bases not matched to a gene: 5. Germline assignment: CDR1 MNHEY and CDR2 SMNVEV (reference sequence). Sequencing was done on a sample of PBMCs or a T cell subset sorted from them (not recorded which). The TCR originated in an adult woman who had mild COVID-19 (a few samples of this study predate the infection). Cell type and time point are not known. V and J are TRBV27 and TRBJ2-5; 7 positions match TRBD1. CDR3 sequence reads: CASSANRGQETQYF. The CDR3 coding sequence is TGTGCCAGCAGTGCAAACAGGGGACAAGAGACCCAGTACTTC.